This TCR beta chain was captured by sequencing in a study of a mutant IDH1 vaccine in newly diagnosed glioma. The time point: week 11, during vaccination. Each dose delivered 300 ug of mutant IDH1 20-mer peptide subcutaneously with imiquimod. There were new WHO grade 3 or 4 astrocytomas in the donors, and these were IDH1-mutant and ATRX-lost. Repertoires were generated with immunoSEQ multiplex PCR, while TCRdb's copy carries only in-frame clones and drops some. The table lists about 60,000 clones, about 88% of them singletons. This clone was counted between two and nine times. Antigen: not known. CDR3 length equals 13 residues. The germline gives CDR1 GTSNPN, CDR2 SVGIG (reference sequence). Germline trimming cut 3 bases from V and 4 bases from J; bases unmatched to any gene: 5.

The sequencing used PBMCs, collected from a glioma patient whose treatment included an IDH1 peptide vaccine. The chain has TRBV30 and TRBJ1-2; 7 positions agree with TRBD1. This clonotype originated in a woman between 50 and 59 years old with glioma. DNA of the CDR3: TGTGCCTGGAGGCAGGGACAGCGCTATGGCTACACCTTC. It codes for CAWRQGQRYGYTF.